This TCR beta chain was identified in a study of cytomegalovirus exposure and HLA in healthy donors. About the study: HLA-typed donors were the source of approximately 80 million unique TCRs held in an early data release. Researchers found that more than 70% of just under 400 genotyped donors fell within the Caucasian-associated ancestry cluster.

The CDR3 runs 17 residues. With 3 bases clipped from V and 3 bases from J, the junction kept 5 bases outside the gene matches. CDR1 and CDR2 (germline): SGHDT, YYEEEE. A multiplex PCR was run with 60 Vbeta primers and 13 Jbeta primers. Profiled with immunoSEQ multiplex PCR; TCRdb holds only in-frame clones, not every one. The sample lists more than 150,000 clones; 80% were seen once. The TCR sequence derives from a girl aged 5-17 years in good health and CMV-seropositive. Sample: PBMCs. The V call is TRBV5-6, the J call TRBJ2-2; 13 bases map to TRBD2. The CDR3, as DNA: TGTGCCAGCAGCTCCGGACTAGCGGGAGTATACACCGGGGAGCTGTTTTTT. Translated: CASSSGLAGVYTGELFF.